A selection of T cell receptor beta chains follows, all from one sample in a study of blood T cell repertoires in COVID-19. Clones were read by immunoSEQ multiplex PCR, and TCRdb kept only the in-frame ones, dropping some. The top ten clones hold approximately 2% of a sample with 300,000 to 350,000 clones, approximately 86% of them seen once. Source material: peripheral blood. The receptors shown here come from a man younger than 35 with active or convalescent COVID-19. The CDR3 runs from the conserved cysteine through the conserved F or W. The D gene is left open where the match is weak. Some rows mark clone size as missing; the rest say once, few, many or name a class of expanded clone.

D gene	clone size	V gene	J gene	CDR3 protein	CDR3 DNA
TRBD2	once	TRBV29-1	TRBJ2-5	CSVFWEGETQYF	TGCAGCGTTTTCTGGGAGGGGGAGACCCAGTACTTC
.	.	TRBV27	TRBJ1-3	CASSGKTGNTIYF	TGTGCCAGCTCCGGGAAAACTGGAAACACCATATATTTT
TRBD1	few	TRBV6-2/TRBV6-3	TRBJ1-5	CASSSGTGVGSNQPQHF	TGTGCCAGCAGTTCCGGGACAGGGGTGGGCAGCAATCAGCCCCAGCATTTT
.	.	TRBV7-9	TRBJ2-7	CASSPRTGYEQYF	TGTGCCAGCAGCCCGCGGACGGGATACGAGCAGTACTTC
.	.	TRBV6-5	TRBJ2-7	CASSPRQGRAYEQYF	TGTGCCAGCAGCCCGAGACAGGGGAGGGCCTACGAGCAGTACTTC
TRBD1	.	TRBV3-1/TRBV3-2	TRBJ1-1	CASSHPVFSGQGTSGTEAFF	TGTGCCAGCAGCCACCCCGTCTTTAGTGGACAGGGAACTTCCGGCACTGAAGCTTTCTTT
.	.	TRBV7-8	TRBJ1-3	CASSFQASGNTIYF	TGTGCCAGCAGCTTTCAGGCCTCTGGAAACACCATATATTTT
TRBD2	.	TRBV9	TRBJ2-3	CASSVAGGGTDTQYF	TGTGCCAGCAGCGTAGCGGGAGGGGGCACAGATACGCAGTATTTT
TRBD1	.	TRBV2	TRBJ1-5	CASSPDRGGNQPQHF	TGTGCCAGCAGTCCGGACAGGGGGGGCAATCAGCCCCAGCATTTT
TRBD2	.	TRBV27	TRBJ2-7	CASSLFPGRDYEQYF	TGTGCCAGCAGTTTATTTCCCGGGAGGGACTACGAGCAGTACTTC
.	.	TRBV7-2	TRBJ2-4	CASTLRTVQNIQYF	TGTGCCAGCACCTTGCGGACAGTCCAAAACATTCAGTACTTC
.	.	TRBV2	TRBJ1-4	CASTLEEGSTNEKLFF	TGTGCCAGCACACTGGAGGAAGGGTCAACTAATGAAAAACTGTTTTTT
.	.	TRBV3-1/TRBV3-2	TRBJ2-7	CASSQGHISYEQYF	TGTGCCAGCAGCCAAGGACATATCTCCTACGAGCAGTACTTC
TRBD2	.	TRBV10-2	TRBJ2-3	CASSESVAGADTQYF	TGCGCCAGCAGTGAGTCGGTAGCGGGGGCAGATACGCAGTATTTT
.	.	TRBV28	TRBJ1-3	CASRQGNSGNTIYF	TGTGCCAGCAGACAGGGTAACTCTGGAAACACCATATATTTT
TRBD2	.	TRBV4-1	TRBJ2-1	CASSQDLLAGDEQFF	TGCGCCAGCAGCCAAGATCTACTAGCGGGGGACGAGCAGTTCTTC
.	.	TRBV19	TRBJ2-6	CASSRWADSGANVLTF	TGTGCCAGTAGTCGATGGGCAGACTCTGGGGCCAACGTCCTGACTTTC
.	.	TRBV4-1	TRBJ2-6	CASSRAGISGANVLTF	TGCGCCAGCAGCCGGGCGGGGATCTCTGGGGCCAACGTCCTGACTTTC
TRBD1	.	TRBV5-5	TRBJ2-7	CASSLNPDRGLLYEQYF	TGTGCCAGCAGCTTGAATCCGGACAGGGGGCTCTTATACGAGCAGTACTTC
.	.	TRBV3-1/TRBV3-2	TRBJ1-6	CASSQGPGSPLHF	TGTGCCAGCAGCCAAGGTCCCGGTTCACCCCTCCACTTT
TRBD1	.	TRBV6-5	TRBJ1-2	CASRGQASNYGYTF	TGTGCCAGCCGGGGACAGGCGTCTAACTATGGCTACACCTTC
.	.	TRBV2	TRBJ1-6	CASSAGSGDSPLHF	TGTGCCAGCAGTGCCGGGTCAGGGGATTCACCCCTCCACTTT
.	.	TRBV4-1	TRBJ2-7	CASSQDGSLGTYEQYF	TGCGCCAGCAGCCAAGATGGATCACTAGGGACCTACGAGCAGTACTTC
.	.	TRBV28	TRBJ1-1	CASSPLTLQVFF	TGTGCCAGCAGCCCACTGACACTGCAGGTTTTCTTT
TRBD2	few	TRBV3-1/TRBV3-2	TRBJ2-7	CASSPLAGVPYEQYF	TGTGCCAGCAGCCCACTAGCGGGAGTCCCCTACGAGCAGTACTTC
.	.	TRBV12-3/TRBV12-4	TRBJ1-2	CASSRDSNYGYTF	TGTGCCAGCAGTCGTGACAGCAACTATGGCTACACCTTC
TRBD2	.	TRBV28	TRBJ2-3	CASSRDTSGPYTDTQYF	TGTGCCAGCAGCCGAGATACTAGCGGACCCTACACAGATACGCAGTATTTT
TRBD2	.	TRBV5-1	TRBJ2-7	CASSFYPGTSTSYEQYF	TGCGCCAGCAGCTTCTACCCCGGGACTAGCACGTCCTACGAGCAGTACTTC
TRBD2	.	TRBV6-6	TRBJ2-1	CASSEGLPGGKQFF	TGTGCCAGCAGTGAGGGACTCCCGGGGGGGAAGCAGTTCTTC
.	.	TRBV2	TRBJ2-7	CASRSDRGGAYEQYF	TGTGCCAGCAGATCAGACAGGGGAGGGGCCTACGAGCAGTACTTC
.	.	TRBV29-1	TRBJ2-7	CSVAKGQAYEQYF	TGCAGCGTAGCAAAGGGACAAGCCTACGAGCAGTACTTC
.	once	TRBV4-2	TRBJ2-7	CASSPTVSSTYEQYF	TGTGCCAGCAGCCCTACAGTTTCAAGTACCTACGAGCAGTACTTC
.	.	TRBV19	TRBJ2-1	CASSKRSEQFF	TGTGCCAGTAGTAAGAGGAGTGAGCAGTTCTTC
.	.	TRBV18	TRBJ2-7	CASSPQNRNYEQYF	TGTGCCAGCTCACCACAGAACAGAAACTACGAGCAGTACTTC
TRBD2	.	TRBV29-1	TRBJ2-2	CTTAGDPAGELFF	TGCACTACGGCGGGAGATCCCGCCGGGGAGCTGTTTTTT
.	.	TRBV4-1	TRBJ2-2	CASSQVSRGDTGELFF	TGCGCCAGCAGCCAAGTAAGCAGGGGAGACACCGGGGAGCTGTTTTTT
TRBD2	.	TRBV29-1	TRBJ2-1	CSVEGPSGRWSYNEQFF	TGCAGCGTTGAGGGTCCGAGCGGGAGATGGTCCTACAATGAGCAGTTCTTC
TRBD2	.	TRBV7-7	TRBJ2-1	CASSLRTRGEQFF	TGTGCCAGCAGCTTACGGACTAGGGGAGAGCAGTTCTTC
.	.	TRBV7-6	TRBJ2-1	CASSPTSGFRDEQFF	TGTGCCAGCAGCCCCACCTCAGGGTTCAGGGATGAGCAGTTCTTC
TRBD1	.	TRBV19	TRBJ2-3	CASSPRQGGTDTQYF	TGTGCCAGTAGTCCCCGACAGGGTGGCACAGATACGCAGTATTTT
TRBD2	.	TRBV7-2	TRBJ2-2	CASSRTLAGGPGDTGELFF	TGTGCCAGCAGCCGTACCTTAGCGGGAGGCCCCGGGGACACCGGGGAGCTGTTTTTT
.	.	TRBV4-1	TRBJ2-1	CASSQDPGNEQFF	TGCGCCAGCAGCCAAGATCCGGGAAATGAGCAGTTCTTC
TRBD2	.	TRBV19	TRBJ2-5	CASSTAGEKTQYF	TGTGCCAGTAGTACAGCGGGAGAAAAGACCCAGTACTTC
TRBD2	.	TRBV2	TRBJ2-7	CASSHYGGAEYEQYF	TGTGCCAGCAGTCACTACGGGGGGGCCGAATACGAGCAGTACTTC
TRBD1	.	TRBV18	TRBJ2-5	CASSPGTGRAETQYF	TGTGCCAGCTCACCAGGGACAGGGAGAGCAGAGACCCAGTACTTC
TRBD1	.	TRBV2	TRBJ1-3	CASRDRVAGNTIYF	TGTGCCAGCAGGGACAGGGTCGCTGGAAACACCATATATTTT
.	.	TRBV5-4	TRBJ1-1	CASSWGRNTEAFF	TGTGCCAGCAGCTGGGGCAGGAACACTGAAGCTTTCTTT
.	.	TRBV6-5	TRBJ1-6	CASSYSVQGTVALHF	TGTGCCAGCAGTTACTCGGTTCAGGGAACTGTGGCCCTCCACTTT
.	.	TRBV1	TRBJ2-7	CTSSQESVAGGGGPSYEQYF	TGCACCAGCAGCCAAGAATCGGTAGCGGGAGGGGGAGGGCCCTCCTACGAGCAGTACTTC
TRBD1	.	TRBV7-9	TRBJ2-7	CASSGQGAYEQYF	TGTGCCAGCAGCGGACAGGGGGCCTACGAGCAGTACTTC
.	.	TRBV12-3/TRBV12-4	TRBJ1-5	CASSLLTAQPQHF	TGTGCCAGCAGTTTATTGACAGCCCAGCCCCAGCATTTT